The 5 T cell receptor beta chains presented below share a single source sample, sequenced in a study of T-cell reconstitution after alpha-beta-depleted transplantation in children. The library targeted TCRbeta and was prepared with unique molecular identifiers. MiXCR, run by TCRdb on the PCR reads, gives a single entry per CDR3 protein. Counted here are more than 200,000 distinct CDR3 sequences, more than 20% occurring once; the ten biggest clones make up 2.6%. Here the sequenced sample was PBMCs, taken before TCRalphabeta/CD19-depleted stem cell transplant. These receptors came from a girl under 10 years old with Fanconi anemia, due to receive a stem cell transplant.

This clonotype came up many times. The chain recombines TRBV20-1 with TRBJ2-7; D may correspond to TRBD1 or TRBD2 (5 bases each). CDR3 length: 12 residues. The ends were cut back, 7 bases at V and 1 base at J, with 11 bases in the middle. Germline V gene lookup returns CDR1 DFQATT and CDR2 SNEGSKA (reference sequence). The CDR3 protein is CSGGRTSYEQYF. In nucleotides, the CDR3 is TGCAGTGGGGGACGGACGTCCTACGAGCAGTACTTC.

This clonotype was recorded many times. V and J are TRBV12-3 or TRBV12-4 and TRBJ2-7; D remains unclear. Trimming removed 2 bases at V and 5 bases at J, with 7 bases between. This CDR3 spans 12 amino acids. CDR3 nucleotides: TGTGCCAGCAGTTTAAGTGTCCACGAGCAGTACTTC. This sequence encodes CASSLSVHEQYF.

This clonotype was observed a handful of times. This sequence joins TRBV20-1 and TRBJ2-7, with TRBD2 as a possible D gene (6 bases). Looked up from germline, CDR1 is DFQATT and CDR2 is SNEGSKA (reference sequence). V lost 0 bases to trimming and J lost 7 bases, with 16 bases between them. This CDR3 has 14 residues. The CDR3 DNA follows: TGCAGTGCTAGAGATCGGCGGGGCGGGGAAGAGCAGTACTTC. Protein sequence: CSARDRRGGEEQYF.

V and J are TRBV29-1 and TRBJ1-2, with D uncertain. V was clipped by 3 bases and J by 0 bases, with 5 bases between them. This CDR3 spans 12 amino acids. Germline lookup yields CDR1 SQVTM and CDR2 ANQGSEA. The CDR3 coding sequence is TGCAGCGTTGACAAAACTAACTATGGCTACACCTTC. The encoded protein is CSVDKTNYGYTF.

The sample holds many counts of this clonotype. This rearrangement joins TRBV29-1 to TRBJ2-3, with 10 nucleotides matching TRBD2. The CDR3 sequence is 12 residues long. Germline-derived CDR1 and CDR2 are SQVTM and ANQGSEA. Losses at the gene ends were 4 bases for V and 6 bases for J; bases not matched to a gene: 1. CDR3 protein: CSVGTSGDTQYF. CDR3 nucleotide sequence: TGCAGCGTTGGGACTAGCGGCGATACGCAGTATTTT.